This T cell receptor (beta chain) comes out of a study of T cells in tuberculosis (dated by TCRdb to the late 2010s). Background on the whole study: The study combined CD1B tetramers and high-throughput TCR immunosequencing to characterize T cells specific for the mycobacterial lipid antigen glucose monomycolate (GMM). With over nine people per group, a South African clinical cohort compared IGRA-negative adolescents, IGRA-positive adolescents with latent tuberculosis, and adults with active tuberculosis.

The immunoSEQ multiplex PCR assay was used to generate TCR libraries, with TCR-beta and/or TCR-alpha/delta assays applied to each sample. Amplified TCR libraries were sequenced on the Illumina high-throughput platform. In the source study's methods: Clustering and dimensionality reduction relied on pairwise TCRdist distances among GMM-specific receptors from T cells that were either sorted ex vivo or expanded in vitro. Each clinical repertoire received a mean NN-distance score, defined as the average TCRdist to the nearest 10% of tetramer-positive reference sequences. GEM TCR motif frequency was calculated as the fraction of unique TCRs that matched known GEM sequences by V/J usage and CDR3 length. Active tuberculosis was classified by linear discriminant analysis with leave-one-out cross-validation, implemented in scikit-learn. Drawn from immuneACCESS, this table holds only the in-frame rearrangements with V and J called that TCRdb kept. Clones are partly lost; checked studies trace under half to an unresolved V gene and leave the rest unexplained. D and trimming were read from the DNA, whereas the V and J calls and clone size are those reported in that table. Present in this sample are about 43,000 clones, 90% to 95% of which were seen just once. The ten largest account for 1.9% of the sample.

The investigation overall reported the following: Shorter CDR3-alpha lengths in active tuberculosis patients partly drove the smaller NN-distances, and the TCR-beta difference was not statistically significant. With the diverse GMM-specific repertoire as input, a classifier achieved approximately 90% accuracy (AUROC about 0.93), whereas GEM motif frequencies as input gave approximately 70% accuracy. Which clinical samples got chosen depended on the availability of cryopreserved specimens, and the active tuberculosis cases were adults, whereas the controls were adolescents. Smaller mean NN-distances to GMM-specific TCRs were observed in active tuberculosis TCR-alpha repertoires than in IGRA-negative controls, suggesting clonal expansion of GMM-specific TCRs.

Regarding this clone: The antigen it recognizes is unknown. One base away there is no much larger clone; base qualities are not given.

At study entry, adolescents were screened for latent tuberculosis infection by tuberculin skin test and QuantiFERON-TB GOLD In-Tube IGRA. Unsorted cryopreserved PBMC were immunosequenced, covering on average about 96,000 T cells per clinical donor. Eleven high schools in the Worcester region of the Western Cape, South Africa, served as enrollment sites for adolescents aged 12 to 18 years. Ten or so M. tuberculosis-infected adolescents and around ten uninfected adolescents were selected, with the two groups matched for age and sex. PBMC from adolescents were isolated by density centrifugation from freshly drawn heparinized blood and were then cryopreserved. As encoded in the germline V gene, CDR1 is SNHLY while CDR2 is FYNNEI. The junction carries 12 bases between V and J, which are trimmed by 3 bases and 3 bases respectively. The CDR3 contains 15 residues, cysteine and phenylalanine counted. Here the CDR3 DNA is all that survives: 45 bases in frame from base 1.

This sequence was found in a donor under 30 with latent tuberculosis or without tuberculosis infection. Some clones in this sample may be carry-over from other donors' samples. The sequencing input was PBMCs. The rearrangement combines TRBV2 with TRBJ2-1; D gene: possibly TRBD2, on 6 matching bases. The sequenced DNA is TGTGCCAGCAGTGACACGGGAGTGGGCTACAATGAGCAGTTCTTC. This gives the protein CASSDTGVGYNEQFF.